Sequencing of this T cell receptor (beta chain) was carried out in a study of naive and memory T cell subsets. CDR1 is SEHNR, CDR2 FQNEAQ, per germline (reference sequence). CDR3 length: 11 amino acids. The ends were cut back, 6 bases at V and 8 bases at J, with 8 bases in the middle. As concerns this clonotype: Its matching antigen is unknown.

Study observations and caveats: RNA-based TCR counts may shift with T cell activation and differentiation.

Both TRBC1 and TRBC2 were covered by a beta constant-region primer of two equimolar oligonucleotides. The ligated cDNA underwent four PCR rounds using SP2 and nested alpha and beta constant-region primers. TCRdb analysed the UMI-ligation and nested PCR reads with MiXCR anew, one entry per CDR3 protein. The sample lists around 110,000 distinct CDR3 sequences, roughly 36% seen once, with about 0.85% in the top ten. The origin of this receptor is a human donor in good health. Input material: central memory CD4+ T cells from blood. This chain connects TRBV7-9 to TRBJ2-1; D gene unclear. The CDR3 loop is CASSYIDEQFF. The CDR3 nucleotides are TGTGCCAGCAGTTATATCGATGAGCAGTTCTTC.